Presented here are 25 T cell receptor beta chains from one specimen sequenced in a study of CD8 T cells in ankylosing spondylitis. Findings and caveats of the study: Apparently characteristic of ankylosing spondylitis blood was a TCR beta motif (about 8 highly homologous variants).

These TCRs' antigens remain unknown. TCRdb re-called the 5' RACE reads with MiXCR, one entry per CDR3 protein. The table has about 840,000 distinct CDR3 sequences, over 9.5% seen once. The sample taken for sequencing was blood, either unsorted or a sorted T cell fraction (not recorded which). The origin of the receptors is a male donor with ankylosing spondylitis.

The chain uses TRBV12-3 or TRBV12-4 and TRBJ2-7; D is possibly TRBD1 or TRBD2 (5 bases each). The CDR3 contains 14 residues. V was trimmed by 4 bases and J by 7 bases, leaving 17 bases between them. The DNA for the CDR3 is TGTGCCAGCAGTTGGGGATCCGGGTGGGGGGAGCAGTACTTC. Translated, it gives CASSWGSGWGEQYF.

The rearrangement links TRBV7-8 to TRBJ2-1, with 8 bases aligning to TRBD2. The V gene end was trimmed by 4 bases and the J gene end by 10 bases; junction bases not matched to a gene: 9. The CDR3 spans 14 residues. CDR1 is SGHVS, CDR2 FQNEAQ, per germline. In DNA form, the CDR3 reads TGTGCCAGCAGCTGGGCCATAGCGGGGAGAGAGCAGTTCTTC. It is translated as CASSWAIAGREQFF.

This clonotype was seen only a few times. At one end the junction does not follow the germline gene, possibly because of a read error. The chain carries TRBV5-1 and TRBJ1-2; no reliable D call. Germline lookup yields CDR1 SGHRS and CDR2 YFSETQ. The CDR3 has 13 residues. The CDR3 DNA reads as TGTGCCAGCAGCTTAGAGGGTACTGGTGGCTACACCTTC. Translated, it gives CASSLEGTGGYTF.

This clonotype was recorded a few times. This sequence joins TRBV27 and TRBJ2-7; weak D call: TRBD2 (6 bases). The germline CDR1 and CDR2 sequences are MNHEY and SMNVEV (reference sequence). The CDR3 spans 16 residues. V was trimmed by 1 base and J by 3 bases, leaving 16 bases between them. The CDR3 reads CASSLYPGREVYEQYF. The CDR3 nucleotides read TGTGCCAGCAGTTTATATCCCGGGAGAGAGGTCTACGAGCAGTACTTC.

J is TRBJ1-1 and V is TRBV10-3; no clear D gene. Trimming stripped 4 bases from V and 2 bases from J, with 11 bases between. Germline assignment: CDR1 ENHRY and CDR2 SYGVKD. The CDR3 consists of 14 residues. The CDR3 loop is CAISVTSYNTEAFF. The CDR3, as DNA: TGTGCCATCAGTGTAACCAGCTATAACACTGAAGCTTTCTTT.

Comments on this clonotype: This CDR3 fails to terminate in the conserved phenylalanine or tryptophan, so it likely reflects a read error. This sequence joins TRBV6-1 and TRBJ2-5; D perhaps matches TRBD1 (6 bases). CDR3 size: 14 residues. Germline loops: CDR1 MNHNS, CDR2 SASEGT. Trimming pared 6 bases from V and 5 bases from J, leaving 16 bases between. CDR3 in amino acids: CASSPLNTGETQYL. The CDR3 region has the DNA TGTGCCAGCAGCCCATTAAACACAGGGGAGACCCAGTACTTG.

This clonotype was recorded a few times. The chain recombines TRBV6-2 or TRBV6-3 with TRBJ2-5; 7 nucleotides line up with TRBD2. The CDR3 contains 16 residues. In germline, CDR1 is MNHEY, CDR2 SVGEGT. The J segment lost 4 bases and the V segment lost 2 bases, leaving 10 bases of the junction unmatched. CDR3 region: CASSYPQGTGGETQYF. The CDR3 DNA is TGTGCCAGCAGTTACCCCCAGGGTACGGGAGGAGAGACCCAGTACTTC.

V is TRBV25-1 and J is TRBJ2-3; D is possibly TRBD2 (5 bases). Germline V gives CDR1 MGHDK, CDR2 SYGVNS. Trimming cost V 4 bases and J 6 bases, with 17 bases left between them. CDR3 length: 15 residues. The CDR3 sequence: CASSVRGMSTDTQYF. The CDR3 region has the DNA TGTGCCAGCAGTGTTCGGGGAATGAGTACCGATACGCAGTATTTT.

This clonotype was picked up many times. The rearrangement links TRBV5-5 to TRBJ2-1, with a possible D match to TRBD2 (5 bases). Germline V gene data show CDR1 as SGHKS and CDR2 as YYEKEE (reference sequence). The CDR3 extends over 13 amino acids. V gave up 1 base and J gave up 5 bases, with 7 bases separating them. In nucleotides, the CDR3 is TGTGCCAGCAGCTTGAGAGGGAACAATGAGCAGTTCTTC. Protein: CASSLRGNNEQFF.

This clonotype was detected ten times or more. The chain combines TRBV7-8 with TRBJ2-7; 8 bases are shared with TRBD1. With V trimmed by 0 bases and J by 2 bases, 9 bases remained unmatched. The CDR3 sequence is 17 residues long. The germline CDR1 and CDR2 sequences are SGHVS and FQNEAQ. For the CDR3, the DNA is TGTGCCAGCAGCTTAGCGCCGAAGACAGGGGTGGCCTACGAGCAGTACTTC. As protein: CASSLAPKTGVAYEQYF.

A remark on this clonotype: One end of the junction varies from germline; a read error may be responsible. The genes are TRBV9 and TRBJ2-3, with 8 bases fitting TRBD2. The CDR3 loop spans 16 amino acids. CDR1 and CDR2 from the germline V gene are SGDLS and YYNGEE. The CDR3 region is CASGVEGLVGTDTQYF. The DNA of the CDR3 is TGTGCCAGCGGCGTAGAGGGACTAGTCGGCACAGATACGCAGTATTTT.

This clonotype was picked up many times. The chain recombines TRBV5-1 with TRBJ1-1; D gene uncertain. The CDR3 loop spans 14 amino acids. Looked up from germline, CDR1 is SGHRS and CDR2 is YFSETQ. Trimming took off 2 bases at V and 0 bases at J, with 8 bases between the two ends. CDR3 sequence reads: CASSFTSLNTEAFF. The CDR3 DNA reads TGCGCCAGCAGCTTCACAAGTCTGAACACTGAAGCTTTCTTT.

This clonotype was seen ten or more times. The chain is built from TRBV7-6 and TRBJ2-1, with 9 bases aligning to TRBD2. V lost 5 bases to trimming and J lost 8 bases; unmatched junction nucleotides: 7. This CDR3 region has 14 residues. Per germline, CDR1 SGHVS and CDR2 FNYEAQ. This chain's CDR3 is CASSRIAGEDEQFF. DNA of the CDR3: TGTGCCAGCAGCCGGATAGCGGGAGAGGATGAGCAGTTCTTC.

The chain employs TRBV12-3 or TRBV12-4 and TRBJ2-3; TRBD2 is a possible D gene (5 bases). The CDR3 extends over 12 amino acids. V shed 6 bases and J shed 6 bases, with 10 bases lying between them. CDR3 region: CASSHTRDTQYF. CDR3 DNA sequence: TGTGCCAGCAGCCACACTAGGGATACGCAGTATTTT.

This rearrangement joins TRBV6-4 to TRBJ2-1; TRBD2 agrees at 8 bases. The CDR3 runs to 14 residues. Germline-derived CDR1 and CDR2 are MRHNA and SNTAGT. In DNA form, the CDR3 reads TGTGCTTCGCGGGAGACTAGCGACTACAATGAGCAGTTCTTC. Translation: CASRETSDYNEQFF.

This clonotype was seen a handful of times. The rearrangement uses TRBV6-5 and TRBJ2-7; 9 positions agree with TRBD2. Germline CDR1 and CDR2: MNHEY and SVGAGI. V trimming: 0 bases; J trimming: 6 bases; junction bases outside the gene matches: 6. This CDR3 is 15 amino acids long. The CDR3 spells CASSYSSSGTGEQYF. CDR3 in DNA: TGTGCCAGCAGTTACTCGTCTAGCGGGACGGGCGAGCAGTACTTC.

This clonotype has more than one count but fewer than ten. J is TRBJ2-6 and V is TRBV5-1; no clear D gene. The CDR3 is 16 amino acids. Trimming removed 2 bases from V and 4 bases from J, with 13 bases in between. In germline, CDR1 is SGHRS, CDR2 YFSETQ. The CDR3 loop is CASSLGLLAGANVLTF. The CDR3 DNA reads TGCGCCAGCAGCTTAGGCCTATTAGCAGGGGCCAACGTCCTGACTTTC.

This clonotype was seen at least ten times. The genes are TRBV27 and TRBJ1-2; D is perhaps TRBD1 (6 bases). V was pared by 5 bases and J by 7 bases, with 23 bases between. CDR1 is MNHEY, CDR2 SMNVEV, per germline (reference sequence). The CDR3 length is 16 residues. The CDR3 DNA is TGTGCCAGCAGTCCGTCGACAGGACTCTTCTCGGGTGGCTACACCTTC. Amino acids: CASSPSTGLFSGGYTF.

The J gene is TRBJ1-2, the V gene TRBV6-1; tentatively, D is TRBD1 (5 bases). The length of the CDR3 is 12 residues. The germline V gene encodes CDR1 MNHNS and CDR2 SASEGT. V shed 6 bases and J shed 6 bases, with 11 bases lying between them. The CDR3 coding sequence is TGTGCCAGCAGCCGGACACAGGATGGCTACACCTTC. Translated: CASSRTQDGYTF.

This clonotype was counted many times. The V and J genes are TRBV12-3 or TRBV12-4 and TRBJ1-5; TRBD1 is a possible D gene (5 bases). V was clipped by 3 bases and J by 2 bases, with 8 bases between them. The CDR3 runs 14 residues. The CDR3 reads CASSFQGGNQPQHF. In DNA form, the CDR3 reads TGTGCCAGCAGTTTTCAGGGTGGCAATCAGCCCCAGCATTTT.

In regard to this clonotype: This could be a read error, since a much larger clone is one nucleotide away. The chain has TRBV7-2 and TRBJ1-1; D gene unclear. The CDR3 loop spans 14 amino acids. Per the germline V gene, CDR1 is SGHTA and CDR2 is FQGNSA. V was trimmed by 2 bases and J by 7 bases, leaving 14 bases between them. The CDR3 DNA is TGTGCCAGCAGCTTAATGCCAGCCCCCATTGAAGCTTTCTTT. Protein product: CASSLMPAPIEAFF.

V gene TRBV29-1 combines with J gene TRBJ2-2; 10 nucleotides agree with TRBD2. The CDR3 loop spans 17 amino acids. Unmatched junction bases numbered 10, after V lost 5 bases and J lost 1 base. CDR1 is SQVTM and CDR2 is ANQGSEA in the germline V gene. CDR3 protein: CSVRRLAGVGNTGELFF. The CDR3 bases are TGCAGCGTTCGCCGCCTAGCGGGAGTAGGGAACACCGGGGAGCTGTTTTTT.

This chain links TRBV6-1 with TRBJ1-1; 8 nucleotides agree with TRBD1. Germline loops: CDR1 MNHNS, CDR2 SASEGT. This CDR3 spans 13 amino acids. With 7 bases clipped from V and 4 bases from J, the junction kept 5 bases outside the gene matches. CDR3 amino acids: CASKQGVVTEAFF. The CDR3 DNA sequence: TGTGCCAGCAAACAGGGGGTCGTCACTGAAGCTTTCTTT.

This clonotype was counted between two and nine times. V usage is TRBV20-1 and J usage is TRBJ2-1; TRBD2 agrees at 7 bases. Per germline, CDR1 DFQATT and CDR2 SNEGSKA (reference sequence). V shed 4 bases, J shed 0 bases, and the junction held 9 bases outside the gene matches. CDR3 length equals 16 residues. CDR3 sequence reads: CSATNWGGNSYNEQFF. The CDR3 DNA follows: TGCAGTGCTACAAACTGGGGGGGAAACTCCTACAATGAGCAGTTCTTC.

This clonotype was seen a few times. For the CDR3, the DNA is TGTGCCAGCAGCGCTAATCCGGCAGGGGGGGCCCCTGGCTACACCTTC. Protein sequence: CASSANPAGGAPGYTF. The chain uses TRBV7-2 and TRBJ1-2; TRBD1 aligns across 7 bases. V lost 5 bases, J lost 7 bases, and 16 bases stayed unmatched. The CDR3 loop spans 16 amino acids. Germline V lookup: CDR1 SGHTA, CDR2 FQGNSA. Combining the CDR3 with reference TRBV7-2 and TRBJ1-2 gives the whole variable domain GAGVSQSPSNKVTEKGKDVELRCDPISGHTALYWYRQSLGQGLEFLIYFQGNSAPDKSGLPSDRFSAERTGGSVSTLTIQRTQQEDSAVYLCASSANPAGGAPGYTFGSGTRLTVV.